This TCR beta chain came from a study of shared clonotypes between healthy human individuals. In its sample, this clone was seen once. Generated by immunoSEQ multiplex PCR, the TCRdb table keeps only in-frame clones and is missing some. The profile shows under 1,900,000 clones, 98% of them singletons. The specimen sequenced was naive CD4+ T cells sorted from blood. The sample's subset: CD45RA+ positively selected. The clonotype comes from a man aged 30 to 45 in good health.

CDR3 DNA: TGTGCCACCCTACAGGGGGCTCTGGCTAGGAACATTCAGTACTTC. This codes for CATLQGALARNIQYF. This chain links TRBV28 with TRBJ2-4; 9 bases agree with TRBD1. The CDR3 has 15 amino acids. CDR1 and CDR2 (germline): MDHEN, SYDVKM. Trimming at V came to 10 bases and at J to 7 bases, leaving 14 bases not matched to a gene.